These 20 T cell receptor beta chains originate from one sample sequenced in a study of cytomegalovirus exposure and HLA in healthy donors. The method was immunoSEQ multiplex PCR; TCRdb's version includes in-frame clones alone and lacks a portion of them. The sample consists of tens of thousands of clones, 91% of them appearing once. The material sequenced was PBMCs. These receptors were obtained from a man younger than 35 in good health and CMV-seronegative.

The V call is TRBV13, the J call TRBJ1-1; no clear D gene. Trimming shortened V by 7 bases and J by 1 base, and 7 bases separated the two germline ends. There are 12 residues in the CDR3. Germline V gene data show CDR1 as PRHDT and CDR2 as FYEKMQ (reference sequence). The CDR3 sequence is CASIYGNTEAFF. As DNA, the CDR3 is TGTGCCAGCATTTACGGGAACACTGAAGCTTTCTTT. Together with reference TRBV13 and TRBJ1-1, the CDR3 gives the full variable domain: AAGVIQSPRHLIKEKRETATLKCYPIPRHDTVYWYQQGPGQDPQFLISFYEKMQSDKGSIPDRFSAQQFSDYHSELNMSSLELGDSALYFCASIYGNTEAFFGQGTRLTVV.

The chain links TRBV7-9 to TRBJ1-4; D ambiguous. V lost 5 bases and J 2 bases, leaving 12 bases between the germline ends. Germline V gives CDR1 SEHNR, CDR2 FQNEAQ (reference sequence). The CDR3 loop spans 15 amino acids. The CDR3 DNA follows: TGTGCCAGCAGCAACAAAGGGAGTACTAATGAAAAACTGTTTTTT. Its translation: CASSNKGSTNEKLFF.

The chain joins TRBV11-3 to TRBJ2-5; D is uncertain. CDR1 is SGHNT, CDR2 YENEEA, per germline. The CDR3 runs 13 residues. The V end lost 5 bases, the J end lost 2 bases, and 9 bases lay between the germline ends. The CDR3 region has the DNA TGTGCCAGCAGCCGTAGTGAGCAAGAGACCCAGTACTTC. Its translation: CASSRSEQETQYF.

This clone was counted only a few times. The rearrangement links TRBV5-5 to TRBJ2-3; perhaps TRBD1 as D (6 bases). Germline lookup yields CDR1 SGHKS and CDR2 YYEKEE (reference sequence). The CDR3 has 14 residues. The V end was cut by 2 bases, the J end by 1 base, with 8 bases between. The CDR3 nucleotides read TGTGCCAGCAGCTTAGGACAGCGCACAGATACGCAGTATTTT. Protein sequence: CASSLGQRTDTQYF.

The chain employs TRBV4-3 and TRBJ1-4; D remains unclear. Germline assignment: CDR1 LGHNA and CDR2 YSLEER. The V end was cut by 0 bases, the J end by 4 bases, with 12 bases between. This CDR3 contains 16 residues. CDR3 sequence reads: CASSQEGRGNNEKLFF. Here the CDR3 DNA reads TGCGCCAGCAGCCAAGAAGGGCGGGGTAATAATGAAAAACTGTTTTTT.

This sequence joins TRBV7-8 and TRBJ2-2, with 14 nucleotides matching TRBD2. Germline V gene data show CDR1 as SGHVS and CDR2 as FQNEAQ. V trimming: 4 bases; J trimming: 5 bases; junction bases outside the gene matches: 3. This CDR3 region has 16 residues. The CDR3 sequence: CASSSGTSGSTGELFF. For the CDR3, the DNA is TGTGCCAGCAGCTCCGGGACTAGCGGGAGTACCGGGGAGCTGTTTTTT.

The gene calls are TRBV7-2 and TRBJ1-1, with D uncertain. This CDR3 spans 14 amino acids. Trimming took 5 bases from V and 2 from J, leaving 12 bases between them. The germline V gene has CDR1 SGHTA and CDR2 FQGNSA. The CDR3, as DNA: TGTGCCAGCAGCCAAGAGCCGATTAACACTGAAGCTTTCTTT. It yields the protein CASSQEPINTEAFF.

This sequence joins TRBV28 and TRBJ2-3; TRBD2 matches at 11 bases. The length of the CDR3 is 16 residues. Trimming at V came to 5 bases and at J to 0 bases, leaving 4 bases not matched to a gene. Germline V CDR1 and CDR2: MDHEN, SYDVKM. Here the CDR3 reads CASSTIAGGSTDTQYF. The CDR3 DNA follows: TGTGCCAGCAGTACGATAGCGGGAGGGAGCACAGATACGCAGTATTTT. The entire variable domain, with the rest obtained from reference TRBV28 and TRBJ2-3, is as follows: DVKVTQSSRYLVKRTGEKVFLECVQDMDHENMFWYRQDPGLGLRLIYFSYDVKMKEKGDIPEGYSVSREKKERFSLILESASTNQTSMYLCASSTIAGGSTDTQYFGPGTRLTVL.

V usage is TRBV2 and J usage is TRBJ1-4; the D gene is possibly TRBD1 (5 bases). The CDR3 totals 14 residues. The germline V and J ends were trimmed by 11 bases and 6 bases, with 19 bases remaining between them. The germline gives CDR1 SNHLY, CDR2 FYNNEI. The CDR3 DNA sequence: TGTGCCTCTCACCACAGGTGGCTAGATGAAAAACTGTTTTTT. Its translation is CASHHRWLDEKLFF.

This chain connects TRBV7-9 to TRBJ2-3; 7 bases line up with TRBD1. The CDR3 is 15 residues long. After removal of 7 bases from V and 4 bases from J, the junction contained 11 bases not matched to a gene. CDR1 is SEHNR, CDR2 FQNEAQ, per germline (reference sequence). CDR3 bases: TGTGCCAGCACCAAGACAGGGCTAGGGGCAGATACGCAGTATTTT. Protein sequence: CASTKTGLGADTQYF. Together with reference TRBV7-9 and TRBJ2-3, the CDR3 gives the full variable domain: DTGVSQNPRHKITKRGQNVTFRCDPISEHNRLYWYRQTLGQGPEFLTYFQNEAQLEKSRLLSDRFSAERPKGSFSTLEIQRTEQGDSAMYLCASTKTGLGADTQYFGPGTRLTVL.

This clone was seen only a few times. The chain joins TRBV7-3 to TRBJ1-1; 8 bases line up with TRBD1. Germline loops: CDR1 SGHTA, CDR2 FQGTGA. The CDR3 runs 13 residues. Trimming at V came to 2 bases and at J to 6 bases, leaving 2 bases not matched to a gene. CDR3 loop: CASSLAGGSEAFF. CDR3 coding DNA: TGTGCCAGCAGCTTAGCAGGGGGCTCTGAAGCTTTCTTT.

There are a few counts of this clone. CDR3 nucleotides: TGTGCCAGCAGTGAAGCCGGGACAGGGGGCACTGAAGCTTTCTTT. The encoded protein is CASSEAGTGGTEAFF. V is TRBV6-1 and J is TRBJ1-1; the match to TRBD1 covers 11 bases. V shed 0 bases and J 4 bases; nucleotides not matched to a gene: 1. This CDR3 comprises 15 residues. Germline CDR1 MNHNS, CDR2 SASEGT.

This rearrangement joins TRBV7-9 to TRBJ2-2, with a tentative D call TRBD1 (6 bases). The CDR3 is 17 amino acids. Trimming took 3 bases from V and 3 from J, leaving 17 bases between them. The germline gives CDR1 SEHNR, CDR2 FQNEAQ (reference sequence). The CDR3 is CASSFYTGQVHTGELFF. CDR3 in DNA: TGTGCCAGCAGCTTTTATACAGGGCAGGTTCACACCGGGGAGCTGTTTTTT.

The chain uses TRBV6-5 and TRBJ2-1; 11 bases are a match to TRBD2. CDR1 is MNHEY and CDR2 is SVGAGI in the germline V gene. The trim removed 4 bases at V and 8 bases at J, leaving 10 bases unmatched. The CDR3 is 16 residues long. The CDR3 reads CASSSLPSGRLYEQFF. CDR3 DNA: TGTGCCAGCAGTTCTCTGCCTAGCGGGAGGTTATATGAGCAGTTCTTC.

The chain links TRBV28 to TRBJ1-5; no definite D call. The V and J ends lost 6 bases and 2 bases respectively, with 5 bases between them. Germline CDR1 MDHEN, CDR2 SYDVKM. This CDR3 comprises 12 residues. CDR3 protein: CASSPGNQPQHF. In DNA form, the CDR3 reads TGTGCCAGCAGCCCTGGCAATCAGCCCCAGCATTTT.

CDR3 amino acids: CASSIAGAHEQYF. Here the CDR3 DNA reads TGTGCCTCCAGTATTGCGGGAGCCCACGAGCAGTACTTC. The rearrangement links TRBV11-2 to TRBJ2-7; the match to TRBD2 covers 7 bases. The CDR3 spans 13 residues. Germline values: CDR1 SGHAT, CDR2 FQNNGV. V was clipped by 11 bases and J by 5 bases; unmatched bases: 12.

The CDR3 coding sequence is TGTGCCTGGAGTGTAAACGGGGATCGGGAGACCCAGTACTTC. Encoded protein: CAWSVNGDRETQYF. This rearrangement joins TRBV30 to TRBJ2-5; D is perhaps TRBD2 (5 bases). V was shortened by 0 bases and J by 5 bases, with 13 bases between the two germline ends. Germline-derived CDR1 and CDR2 are GTSNPN and SVGIG (reference sequence). The CDR3 is made up of 14 amino acids.

This sequence joins TRBV5-4 and TRBJ1-2, with D perhaps TRBD1 (5 bases). V dropped 1 base and J dropped 5 bases, with 15 bases sitting between them. CDR3 size: 15 residues. The germline gives CDR1 SGHNT, CDR2 YYREEE (reference sequence). The CDR3 protein is CASSLKQAGPYGYTF. The CDR3 nucleotides are TGTGCCAGCAGCTTGAAACAGGCTGGGCCTTATGGCTACACCTTC.

The count of this clone is one. The J gene is TRBJ2-3, the V gene TRBV12-5; D gene unclear. CDR1 and CDR2 from the germline V gene are LGHNT and FRNRAP. V was shortened by 9 bases and J by 5 bases, with 18 bases between the two germline ends. This CDR3 has 14 amino acids. The CDR3 sequence is CARVETRDLDTQYF. The CDR3 nucleotides read TGTGCTAGAGTGGAGACCAGAGATCTAGATACGCAGTATTTT. The full variable domain, with the rest looked up from reference TRBV12-5 and TRBJ2-3, is DARVTQTPRHKVTEMGQEVTMRCQPILGHNTVFWYRQTMMQGLELLAYFRNRAPLDDSGMPKDRFSAEMPDATLATLKIQPSEPRDSAVYFCARVETRDLDTQYFGPGTRLTVL.

The V and J genes are TRBV6-4 and TRBJ1-1; D unclear. Trimming took 2 bases from V and 0 from J, leaving 10 bases between them. Germline V CDR1 and CDR2: MRHNA, SNTAGT. This CDR3 contains 15 residues. CDR3 loop: CASSDRLILNTEAFF. The DNA for the CDR3 is TGTGCCAGCAGTGACCGGTTAATTTTGAACACTGAAGCTTTCTTT.